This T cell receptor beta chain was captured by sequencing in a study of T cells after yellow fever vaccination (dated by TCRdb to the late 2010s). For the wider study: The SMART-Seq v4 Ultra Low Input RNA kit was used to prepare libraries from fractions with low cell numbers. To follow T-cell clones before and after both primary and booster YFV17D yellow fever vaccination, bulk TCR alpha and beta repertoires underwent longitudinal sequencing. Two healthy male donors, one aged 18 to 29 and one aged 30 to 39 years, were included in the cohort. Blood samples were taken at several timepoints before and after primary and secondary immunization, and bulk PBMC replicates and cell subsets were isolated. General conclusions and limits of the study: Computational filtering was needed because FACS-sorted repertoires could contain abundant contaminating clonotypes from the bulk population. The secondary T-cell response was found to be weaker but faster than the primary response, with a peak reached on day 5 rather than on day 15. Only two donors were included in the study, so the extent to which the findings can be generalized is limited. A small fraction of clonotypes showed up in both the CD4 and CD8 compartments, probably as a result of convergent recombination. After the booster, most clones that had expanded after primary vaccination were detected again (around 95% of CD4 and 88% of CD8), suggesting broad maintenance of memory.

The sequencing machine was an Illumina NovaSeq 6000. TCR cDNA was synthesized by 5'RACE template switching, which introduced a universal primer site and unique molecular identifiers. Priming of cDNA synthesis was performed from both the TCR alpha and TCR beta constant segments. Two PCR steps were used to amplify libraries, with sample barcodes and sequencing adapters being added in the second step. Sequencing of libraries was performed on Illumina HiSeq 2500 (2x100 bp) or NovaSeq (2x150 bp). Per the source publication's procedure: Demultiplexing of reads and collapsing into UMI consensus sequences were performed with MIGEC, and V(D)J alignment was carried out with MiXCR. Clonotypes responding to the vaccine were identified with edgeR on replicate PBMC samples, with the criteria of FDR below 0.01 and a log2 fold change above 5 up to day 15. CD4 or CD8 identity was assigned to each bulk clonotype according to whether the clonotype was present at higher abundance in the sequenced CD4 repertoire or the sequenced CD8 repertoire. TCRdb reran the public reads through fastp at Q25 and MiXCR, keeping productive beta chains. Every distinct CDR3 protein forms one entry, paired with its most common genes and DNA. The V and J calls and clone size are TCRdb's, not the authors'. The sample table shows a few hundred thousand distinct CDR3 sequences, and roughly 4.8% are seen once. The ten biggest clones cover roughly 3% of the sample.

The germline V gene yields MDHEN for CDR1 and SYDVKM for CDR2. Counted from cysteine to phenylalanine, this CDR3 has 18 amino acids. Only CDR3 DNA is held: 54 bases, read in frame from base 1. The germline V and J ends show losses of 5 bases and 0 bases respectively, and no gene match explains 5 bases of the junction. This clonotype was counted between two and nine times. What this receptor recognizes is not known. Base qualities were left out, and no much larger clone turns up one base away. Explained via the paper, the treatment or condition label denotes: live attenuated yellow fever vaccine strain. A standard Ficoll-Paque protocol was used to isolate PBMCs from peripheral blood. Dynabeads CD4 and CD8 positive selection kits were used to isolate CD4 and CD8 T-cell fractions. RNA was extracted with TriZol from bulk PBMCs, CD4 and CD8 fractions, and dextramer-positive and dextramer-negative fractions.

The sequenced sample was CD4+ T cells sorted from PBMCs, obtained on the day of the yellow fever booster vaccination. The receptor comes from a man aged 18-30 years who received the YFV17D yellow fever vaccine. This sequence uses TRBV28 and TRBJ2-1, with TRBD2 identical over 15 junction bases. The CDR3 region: CASSPWTSGGASYNEQFF. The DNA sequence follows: TGTGCCAGCAGTCCATGGACTAGCGGGGGGGCCTCCTACAATGAGCAGTTCTTC.